A selection of T cell receptor beta chains follows, all from one sample in a study of radiation and T cells in renal cell carcinoma. Only in-frame clones appear in the TCRdb table, and some are missing; sequencing was by immunoSEQ multiplex PCR. Here the sample spans 150,000 or so clones, about 88% being singletons. The sequencing used blood, collected from a patient whose treatment included radiotherapy and nephrectomy. The origin of the receptors is a woman aged 45-65 years with renal cell carcinoma. CDR3s include the opening cysteine and the closing phenylalanine or tryptophan. Rows may omit the clone size; those that give it use once, few, many or a size class.

TRBV7-9	once	TRBJ1-1	CASSVYTEAFF
TRBV9	-	TRBJ1-4	CASSVTWRFEGKLFF
TRBV2	-	TRBJ2-5	CASATGETKTQYF
TRBV4-2	-	TRBJ2-2	CASSQDLGGNTGELFF
TRBV5-1	-	TRBJ1-3	CASSLDGNTIYF
TRBV13	-	TRBJ1-1	CASSLGGSANTEAFF
TRBV10-3	-	TRBJ2-1	CAISGKDSLSSYNEQFF
TRBV11-2	-	TRBJ1-2	CASSSVRQGDGYTF
TRBV11-3	-	TRBJ2-7	CASSPSGGTYEQYF
TRBV4-2	-	TRBJ2-3	CASSQDLATDTQYF
TRBV14	-	TRBJ1-1	CASSQDGWGIAFF
TRBV6-5	-	TRBJ2-1	CATRQGSYNEQFF
TRBV29-1	-	TRBJ2-3	CSVEDAAGAPVTQYF
TRBV11-2	-	TRBJ1-1	CASSPLTGTDTEAFF
TRBV5-6	-	TRBJ1-1	CASSLDRVNTEAFF
TRBV5-6	-	TRBJ2-1	CASSLDHEQFF
TRBV4-1	-	TRBJ1-5	CASSHAVRQAGDQPQHF
TRBV19	-	TRBJ1-5	CASSSDRGSNQPQHF
TRBV5-6	-	TRBJ2-5	CASSLTGRGEETQYF
TRBV19	-	TRBJ2-1	CASSDGYGDNEQFF
TRBV5-5	-	TRBJ1-2	CASSLRGRGVNYGYTF
TRBV5-4	-	TRBJ2-2	CASSSGLQRPGELFF
TRBV6-1	-	TRBJ1-2	CASSEDRGRLLRGYGYTF
TRBV7-9	large	TRBJ1-4	CASSFSGELEKLFF
TRBV28	few	TRBJ1-2	CASSLTDGYTF
TRBV30	-	TRBJ2-1	CAWSVLSTDKYNEQFF
TRBV20-1	-	TRBJ2-1	CSARPRGEQFF
TRBV6-6	-	TRBJ2-7	CATQRGTVDEQYF
TRBV15	once	TRBJ1-2	CATSRDLGNYGYTF
TRBV11-2	-	TRBJ1-1	CASSLEPDSEAFF
TRBV19	-	TRBJ1-6	CASSGAGTGNSPLHF
TRBV25-1	once	TRBJ2-1	CASSERGAGGGEQFF
TRBV19	-	TRBJ1-6	CASSATGNNSPLHF
TRBV5-1	-	TRBJ1-2	CASSLGGSYGYTF
TRBV19	-	TRBJ2-3	CASSPTGGQADTQYF
TRBV10-1	-	TRBJ2-3	CASSDDRDTDTQYF
TRBV7-2	-	TRBJ1-1	CASSFHAGGYTEAFF
TRBV30	-	TRBJ1-4	CAWCRGRPNEKLFF
TRBV2	once	TRBJ1-2	CASTERQNTNYGYTF